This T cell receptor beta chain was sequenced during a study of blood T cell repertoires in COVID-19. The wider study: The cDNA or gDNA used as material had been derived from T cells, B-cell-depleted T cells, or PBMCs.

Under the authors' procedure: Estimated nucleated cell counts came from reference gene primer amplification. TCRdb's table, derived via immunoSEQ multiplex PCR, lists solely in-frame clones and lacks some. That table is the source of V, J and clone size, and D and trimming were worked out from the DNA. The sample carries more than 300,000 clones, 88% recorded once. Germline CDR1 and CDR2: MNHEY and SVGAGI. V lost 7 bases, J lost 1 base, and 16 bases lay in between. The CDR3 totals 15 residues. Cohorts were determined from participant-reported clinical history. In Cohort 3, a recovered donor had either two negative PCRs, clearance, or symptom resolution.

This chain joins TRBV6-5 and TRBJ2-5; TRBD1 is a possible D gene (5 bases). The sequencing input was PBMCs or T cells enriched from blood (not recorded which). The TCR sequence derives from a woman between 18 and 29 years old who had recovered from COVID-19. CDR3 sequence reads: CASTNPGWGQETQYF. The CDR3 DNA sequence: TGTGCCAGCACCAACCCAGGGTGGGGCCAAGAGACCCAGTACTTC.